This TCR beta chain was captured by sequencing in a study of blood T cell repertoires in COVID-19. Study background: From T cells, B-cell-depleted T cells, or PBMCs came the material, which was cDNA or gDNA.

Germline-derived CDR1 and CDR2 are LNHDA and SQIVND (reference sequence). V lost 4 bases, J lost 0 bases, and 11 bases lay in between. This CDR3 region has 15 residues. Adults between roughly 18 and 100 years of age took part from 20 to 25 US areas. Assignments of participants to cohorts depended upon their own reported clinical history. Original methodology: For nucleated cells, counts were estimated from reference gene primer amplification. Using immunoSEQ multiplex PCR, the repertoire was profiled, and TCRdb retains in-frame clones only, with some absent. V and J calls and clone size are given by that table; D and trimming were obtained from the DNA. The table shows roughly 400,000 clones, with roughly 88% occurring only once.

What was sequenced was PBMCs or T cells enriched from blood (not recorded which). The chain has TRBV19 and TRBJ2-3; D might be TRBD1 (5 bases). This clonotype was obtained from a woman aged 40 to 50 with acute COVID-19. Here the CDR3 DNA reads TGTGCCAGTAGTAAATCGACAGAAAGCACAGATACGCAGTATTTT. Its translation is CASSKSTESTDTQYF.